The 5 T cell receptor beta chains below all came from one sample that was sequenced in a study of T cells in Graves' hyperthyroidism and ophthalmopathy. TCR beta CDR3 region amplification was performed from RNA transcripts. The HTBI primer set served for first-round RT-PCR of the TCR CDR3. TCRdb fed the multiplex PCR reads into MiXCR, producing one record per CDR3 protein. The sample contains around 490,000 distinct CDR3 sequences, 20% of which appear only once. The sample consisted of blood. The receptor source for this set is a man between 40 and 49 years old with Graves' ophthalmopathy.

This clonotype appeared many times. The chain is built from TRBV2 and TRBJ2-7; D is ambiguous. The J call may be in error: the DNA end matches TRBJ2-1 better. CDR3 length equals 11 residues. CDR1 is SNHLY, CDR2 FYNNEI, per germline. The CDR3 DNA sequence: TGTGCCAGCAGAAATACCTACGAGCAGTTCTTC. Translating gives CASRNTYEQFF.

In its sample, this clonotype was seen many times. The chain uses TRBV12-3 or TRBV12-4 and TRBJ2-1; D not certain. V lost 5 bases, J lost 6 bases, and 14 bases lay in between. CDR3 size: 14 residues. The CDR3 nucleotides are TGTGCCAGCAGTCTTATGAGGACGTTCAATGAGCAGTTCTTC. Encoded protein: CASSLMRTFNEQFF.

This clonotype has a handful of counts. The chain recombines TRBV12-3 or TRBV12-4 with TRBJ2-3; TRBD2 is a possible D gene (5 bases). The V and J ends lost 1 base and 4 bases respectively, with 9 bases between them. The CDR3 loop spans 14 amino acids. DNA for the CDR3: TGTGCCAGCAGTTTAGGGCCTAGCCCAGATACGCAGTATTTT. Translated: CASSLGPSPDTQYF.

This clonotype turned up a few times. The J gene is TRBJ2-7, the V gene TRBV4-1; D is perhaps TRBD1 (5 bases). Looked up from germline, CDR1 is MGHRA and CDR2 is YSYEKL. Between the trimmed V and J ends, which lost 3 bases and 2 bases, there was a span of 14 bases. The CDR3 is 15 residues long. CDR3 in amino acids: CASSHTPGLAYEQYF. CDR3 nucleotide sequence: TGCGCCAGCAGCCACACACCAGGGTTAGCCTACGAGCAGTACTTC.

This clonotype has a handful of counts. The V call is TRBV3-1, the J call TRBJ2-7, with D perhaps TRBD2 (6 bases). Germline lookup yields CDR1 LGHDT and CDR2 YNNKEL (reference sequence). Trimming pared 4 bases from V and 2 bases from J, leaving 12 bases between. This CDR3 region has 14 residues. CDR3 nucleotide sequence: TGTGCCAGCAGCCCCGCCCCGGGGGCCTACGAGCAGTACTTC. Translation gives CASSPAPGAYEQYF.